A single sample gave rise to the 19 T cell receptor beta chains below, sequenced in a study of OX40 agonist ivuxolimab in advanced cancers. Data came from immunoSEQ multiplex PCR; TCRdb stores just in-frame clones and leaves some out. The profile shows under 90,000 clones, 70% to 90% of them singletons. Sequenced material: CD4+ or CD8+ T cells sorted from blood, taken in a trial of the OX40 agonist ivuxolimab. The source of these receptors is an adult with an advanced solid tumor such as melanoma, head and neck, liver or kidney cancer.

CDR3 in DNA: TGTGCCAGCGGGACTAGCGGGAGTCTCAACGAGCAGTACTTC. Protein: CASGTSGSLNEQYF. J is TRBJ2-7 and V is TRBV6-5; 14 bases are shared with TRBD2. V was pared by 8 bases and J by 5 bases, with 5 bases of the junction left unmatched. The CDR3 is 14 residues long. Germline values: CDR1 MNHEY, CDR2 SVGAGI.

CDR3 protein: CASGKGGGRAANEQFF. The CDR3 DNA reads TGTGCCAGCGGGAAGGGTGGCGGGAGGGCCGCAAATGAGCAGTTCTTC. The chain is built from TRBV28 and TRBJ2-1, with TRBD2 identical over 9 bases. CDR3 size: 16 residues. The V gene end was trimmed by 8 bases and the J gene end by 7 bases; junction bases not matched to a gene: 15. Looked up from germline, CDR1 is MDHEN and CDR2 is SYDVKM.

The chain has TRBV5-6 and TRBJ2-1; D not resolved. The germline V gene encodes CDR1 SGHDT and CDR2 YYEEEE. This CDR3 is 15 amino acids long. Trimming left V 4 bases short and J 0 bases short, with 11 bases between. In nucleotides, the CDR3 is TGTGCCAGCAGCCTCTTCGACAACTCCTACAATGAGCAGTTCTTC. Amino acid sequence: CASSLFDNSYNEQFF.

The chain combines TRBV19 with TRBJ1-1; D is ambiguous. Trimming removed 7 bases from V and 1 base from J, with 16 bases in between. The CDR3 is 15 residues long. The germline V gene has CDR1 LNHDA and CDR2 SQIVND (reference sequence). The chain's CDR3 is CASTIYGPRNTEAFF. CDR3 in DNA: TGTGCCAGTACCATATACGGCCCGAGGAACACTGAAGCTTTCTTT. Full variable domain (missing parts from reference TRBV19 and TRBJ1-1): DGGITQSPKYLFRKEGQNVTLSCEQNLNHDAMYWYRQDPGQGLRLIYYSQIVNDFQKGDIAEGYSVSREKKESFPLTVTSAQKNPTAFYLCASTIYGPRNTEAFFGQGTRLTVV.

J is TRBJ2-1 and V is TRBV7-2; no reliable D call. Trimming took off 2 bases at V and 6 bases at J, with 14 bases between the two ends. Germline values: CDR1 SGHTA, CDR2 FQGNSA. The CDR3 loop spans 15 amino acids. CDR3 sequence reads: CASSLRGEQTNEQFF. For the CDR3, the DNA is TGTGCCAGCAGCTTACGAGGAGAGCAAACCAATGAGCAGTTCTTC.

The CDR3 nucleotides read TGTGCCAGCAGTCCCCGACTAGCCAATACCTACGAGCAGTACTTC. Amino acid sequence: CASSPRLANTYEQYF. The rearrangement joins TRBV27 to TRBJ2-7; 7 bases fit TRBD2. The CDR3 runs 15 residues. The V and J ends lost 5 bases and 2 bases, in that order; junction bases with no gene match: 9. CDR1 MNHEY and CDR2 SMNVEV come from the germline V gene (reference sequence).

The DNA of the CDR3 is TGCAGCGTTGACCCTAGCGGTAAAAACATTCAGTACTTC. Its protein product is CSVDPSGKNIQYF. The chain carries TRBV29-1 and TRBJ2-4, with 7 nucleotides matching TRBD2. Germline values: CDR1 SQVTM, CDR2 ANQGSEA. Trimming cost V 3 bases and J 4 bases; bases outside gene matches: 3. The CDR3 length is 13 residues.

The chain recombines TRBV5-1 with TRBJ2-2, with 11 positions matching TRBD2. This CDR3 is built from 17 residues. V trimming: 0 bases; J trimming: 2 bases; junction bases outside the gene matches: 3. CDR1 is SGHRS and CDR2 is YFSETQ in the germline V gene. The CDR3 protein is CASSLGGLAVNTGELFF. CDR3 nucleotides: TGCGCCAGCAGCTTGGGGGGACTAGCGGTCAACACCGGGGAGCTGTTTTTT.

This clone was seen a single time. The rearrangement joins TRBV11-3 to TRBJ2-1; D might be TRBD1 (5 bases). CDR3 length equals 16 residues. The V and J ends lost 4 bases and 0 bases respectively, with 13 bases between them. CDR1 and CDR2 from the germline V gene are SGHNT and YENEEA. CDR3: CASSSSGATSYNEQFF. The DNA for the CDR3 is TGTGCCAGCAGCTCGAGTGGGGCGACCTCCTACAATGAGCAGTTCTTC.

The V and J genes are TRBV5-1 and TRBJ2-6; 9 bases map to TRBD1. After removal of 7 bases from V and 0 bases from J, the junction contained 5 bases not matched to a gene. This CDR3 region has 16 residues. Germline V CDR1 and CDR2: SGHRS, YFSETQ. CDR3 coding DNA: TGCGCCAGCCGGGGACAGGGTTACTCTGGGGCCAACGTCCTGACTTTC. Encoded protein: CASRGQGYSGANVLTF.

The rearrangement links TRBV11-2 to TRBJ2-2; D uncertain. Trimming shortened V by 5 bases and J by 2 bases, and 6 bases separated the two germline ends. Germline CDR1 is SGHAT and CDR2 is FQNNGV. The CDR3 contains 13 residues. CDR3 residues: CASSRSNTGELFF. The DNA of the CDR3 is TGTGCCAGCAGCCGCAGCAACACCGGGGAGCTGTTTTTT.

The CDR3 loop is CASSRAFTGANTQYF. The DNA of the CDR3 is TGTGCCAGCAGCCGTGCTTTCACAGGGGCAAATACGCAGTATTTT. This sequence joins TRBV7-3 and TRBJ2-3, with 7 bases aligning to TRBD1. Germline lookup yields CDR1 SGHTA and CDR2 FQGTGA. The CDR3 covers 15 residues. J lost 7 bases, V lost 5 bases, and 12 bases had no gene match.

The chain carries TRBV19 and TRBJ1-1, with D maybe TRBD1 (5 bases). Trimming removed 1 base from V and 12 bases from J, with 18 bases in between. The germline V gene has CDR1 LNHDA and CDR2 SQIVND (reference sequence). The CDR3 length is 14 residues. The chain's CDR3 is CASSIARTQGGSFF. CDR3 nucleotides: TGTGCCAGTAGTATAGCCCGGACGCAGGGAGGATCTTTCTTT.

CDR3 sequence (DNA): TGTGCCAGCAGTGTAAACAGGGGACGGAGCACAGATACGCAGTATTTT. Amino acids: CASSVNRGRSTDTQYF. This chain joins TRBV6-1 and TRBJ2-3, with 7 bases identical to TRBD1. This CDR3 has 16 amino acids. Germline CDR1 and CDR2: MNHNS and SASEGT. V shed 4 bases and J 0 bases; nucleotides not matched to a gene: 7.

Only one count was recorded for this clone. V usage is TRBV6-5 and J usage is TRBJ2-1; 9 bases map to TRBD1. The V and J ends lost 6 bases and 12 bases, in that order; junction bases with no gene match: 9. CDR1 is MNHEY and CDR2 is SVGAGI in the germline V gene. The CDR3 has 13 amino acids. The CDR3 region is CASRKTGGAGQFF. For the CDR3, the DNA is TGTGCCAGCAGAAAAACAGGGGGCGCCGGGCAGTTCTTC.

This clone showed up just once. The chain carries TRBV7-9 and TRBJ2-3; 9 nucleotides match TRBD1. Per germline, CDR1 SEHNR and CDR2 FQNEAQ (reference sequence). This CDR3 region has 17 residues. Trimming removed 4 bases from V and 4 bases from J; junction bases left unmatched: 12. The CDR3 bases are TGTGCCAGCAGCTACGACCCTGGGGACAGGGAGGCAGATACGCAGTATTTT. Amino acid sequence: CASSYDPGDREADTQYF.

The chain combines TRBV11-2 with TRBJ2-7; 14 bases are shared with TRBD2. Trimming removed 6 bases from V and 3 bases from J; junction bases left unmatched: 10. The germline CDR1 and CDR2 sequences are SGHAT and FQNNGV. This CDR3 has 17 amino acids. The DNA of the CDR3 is TGTGCCAGCAGACAGGGACTAGCGGGAGCGTCTCTCTACGAGCAGTACTTC. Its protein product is CASRQGLAGASLYEQYF.

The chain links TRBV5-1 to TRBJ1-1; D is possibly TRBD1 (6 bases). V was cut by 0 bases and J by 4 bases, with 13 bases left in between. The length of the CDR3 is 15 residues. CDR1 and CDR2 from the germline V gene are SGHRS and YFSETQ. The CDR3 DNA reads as TGCGCCAGCAGCTTGGCCGGGGGGCTGGGCACTGAAGCTTTCTTT. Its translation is CASSLAGGLGTEAFF.

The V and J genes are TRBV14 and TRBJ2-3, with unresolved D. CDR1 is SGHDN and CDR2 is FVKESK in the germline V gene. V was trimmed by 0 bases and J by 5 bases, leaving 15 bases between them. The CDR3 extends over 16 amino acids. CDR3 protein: CASSQEDWTVVDTQYF. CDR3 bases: TGTGCCAGCAGCCAAGAAGATTGGACCGTTGTAGATACGCAGTATTTT.